The next 21 T cell receptor beta chains were all read from a single sample in a study of regulatory T cells in long-lasting Graves disease. In building TCR beta libraries, iRepertoire HTBI primers were used together with Arm-PCR of CDR3 regions. Each CDR3 protein gets one entry after TCRdb re-called the multiplex PCR reads with MiXCR. The sample yields some 240,000 distinct CDR3 sequences, roughly 19% seen once. The time point here: newly diagnosed GD, antithyroid drugs for less than 3 months. With RNA extracted from PBMCs as input, the TCR library was made. In addition, the sample was reused for a study of T cells in Graves' hyperthyroidism and ophthalmopathy.

The sample in question was peripheral blood mononuclear cells (PBMCs), obtained at new diagnosis, from a patient treated with antithyroid drugs. Every receptor here comes from a woman aged 25 to 39 with Graves disease.

This clonotype was detected ten times or more. The chain links TRBV20-1 to TRBJ1-2; D might be TRBD1 (5 bases). The CDR3 spans 11 residues. With 6 bases removed from V and 6 bases from J, the gap between germline ends came to 11 bases. Per the germline V gene, CDR1 is DFQATT and CDR2 is SNEGSKA (reference sequence). This CDR3 reads CSANPGDGYTF. The CDR3 DNA sequence: TGCAGTGCAAACCCGGGGGATGGCTACACCTTC.

Comments on this clonotype: Sequence at one end of the junction differs from germline and may be a read error. This sequence joins TRBV7-9 and TRBJ2-2; D perhaps matches TRBD1 (6 bases). The germline CDR1 and CDR2 sequences are SEHNR and FQNEAQ (reference sequence). This CDR3 is 16 amino acids long. Written as DNA, the CDR3 is TGTGCTAGCAGTGTACTGACAGGATCGGACACCGGGGAGCTGTTTTTT. The encoded protein is CASSVLTGSDTGELFF.

This clonotype was found many times. The chain links TRBV11-2 to TRBJ1-2; TRBD1 is a possible D gene (6 bases). The CDR3 extends over 15 amino acids. V gave up 3 bases and J gave up 2 bases, with 13 bases separating them. The germline CDR1 and CDR2 sequences are SGHAT and FQNNGV. The CDR3: CASSFTGTHNYGYTF. DNA of the CDR3: TGTGCCAGCAGCTTCACCGGGACACACAACTATGGCTACACCTTC.

With regard to this clonotype: This may arise from a read error, as a much more abundant clone is one base away. This chain's CDR3 is CASNLPRTGGRYGYTF. In DNA, the CDR3 is TGTGCCAGCAATTTACCCAGGACAGGGGGCCGCTATGGCTACACCTTC. This chain joins TRBV28 and TRBJ1-2; 11 nucleotides agree with TRBD1. The CDR3 length is 16 residues. Germline loops: CDR1 MDHEN, CDR2 SYDVKM.

This clonotype was recorded a few times. A much larger clonotype is one base distant, so this may be a read error. The CDR3: CVSSIEVGGTNQPQHF. The CDR3 region has the DNA TGTGTCAGTAGTATAGAGGTGGGGGGCACCAATCAGCCCCAGCATTTT. This chain connects TRBV19 to TRBJ1-5; D may be TRBD1 (6 bases). The CDR3 has 16 amino acids. CDR1 and CDR2 from the germline V gene are LNHDA and SQIVND (reference sequence).

The chain combines TRBV6-4 with TRBJ1-2; 8 bases agree with TRBD1. V shed 2 bases and J 8 bases; nucleotides not matched to a gene: 10. This CDR3 region has 15 residues. Germline V gene data show CDR1 as MRHNA and CDR2 as SNTAGT. The CDR3 DNA is TGTGCCAGCAGTGACGCCCCCTCGGGACAGGCGGGCTACACCTTC. This translates into CASSDAPSGQAGYTF.

In its sample, this clonotype was seen many times. V and J are TRBV9 and TRBJ1-1; possible D gene TRBD1, 5 bases. CDR3 length: 13 residues. CDR1 and CDR2 from the germline V gene are SGDLS and YYNGEE. V gave up 0 bases and J gave up 4 bases, with 7 bases separating them. The chain's CDR3 is CASSVGGATEAFF. The CDR3 DNA sequence: TGTGCCAGCAGCGTAGGTGGGGCCACTGAAGCTTTCTTT.

This clonotype has ten or more counts. The chain uses TRBV19 and TRBJ1-1; weak D call: TRBD1 (5 bases). CDR1 and CDR2 from the germline V gene are LNHDA and SQIVND (reference sequence). This CDR3 has 13 amino acids. V lost 4 bases, J lost 1 base, and 7 bases lay in between. The CDR3, as DNA: TGTGCCAGTAGTACTACAGGGAACACTGAAGCTTTCTTT. Its translation: CASSTTGNTEAFF.

Concerning this clonotype itself: A far larger clone is just one base off, so this is likely a read error. V usage is TRBV28 and J usage is TRBJ1-4; no definite D call. Per germline, CDR1 MDHEN and CDR2 SYDVKM. Trimming removed 6 bases from V and 7 bases from J, with 18 bases in between. The CDR3 covers 15 residues. The DNA for the CDR3 is TGTGCCAGCAGCGGCTTGACCCTCGGTGGTGAAAAACTGTTTTTT. Encoded protein: CASSGLTLGGEKLFF. Combining the CDR3 with reference TRBV28 and TRBJ1-4 gives the whole variable domain DVKVTQSSRYLVKRTGEKVFLECVQDMDHENMFWYRQDPGLGLRLIYFSYDVKMKEKGDIPEGYSVSREKKERFSLILESASTNQTSMYLCASSGLTLGGEKLFFGSGTQLSVL.

This clonotype was observed many times. This chain joins TRBV28 and TRBJ1-5; D might be TRBD1 (5 bases). The V end lost 2 bases, the J end lost 9 bases, and 17 bases lay between the germline ends. The V gene's germline CDR1 is MDHEN and CDR2 SYDVKM. CDR3 length: 15 amino acids. CDR3 protein: CASSLIQGGGWPQHF. The CDR3 nucleotides read TGTGCCAGCAGTTTAATCCAGGGTGGGGGTTGGCCCCAGCATTTT.

This clonotype was counted many times. The chain has TRBV10-3 and TRBJ2-1; 9 bases fit TRBD2. Germline-derived CDR1 and CDR2 are ENHRY and SYGVKD. The CDR3 spans 16 residues. Trimming removed 5 bases from V and 3 bases from J; junction bases left unmatched: 8. This chain's CDR3 is CAISPGGGAVYNEQFF. The CDR3 DNA follows: TGTGCCATCAGTCCTGGCGGGGGGGCCGTCTACAATGAGCAGTTCTTC.

This clonotype was seen at least ten times. The V and J genes are TRBV28 and TRBJ2-2; D is ambiguous. Germline V gene sequence: CDR1 MDHEN, CDR2 SYDVKM. Trimming left V 3 bases short and J 4 bases short, with 3 bases between. This CDR3 is 12 amino acids long. The CDR3 here is CASSFITGELFF. CDR3 DNA: TGTGCCAGCAGTTTTATCACCGGGGAGCTGTTTTTT.

This clonotype was observed at least ten times. This chain uses TRBV5-1 with TRBJ2-1, with TRBD2 identical over 12 bases. V gave up 5 bases and J gave up 8 bases; unmatched junction bases: 2. Germline V lookup: CDR1 SGHRS, CDR2 YFSETQ. The CDR3 covers 13 residues. In DNA form, the CDR3 reads TGCGCCAGCAGGACTAGCGGGAGACATGAGCAGTTCTTC. It codes for CASRTSGRHEQFF.

A few counts support this clonotype. The chain employs TRBV20-1 and TRBJ2-5, with TRBD1 matching over 11 bases. V dropped 4 bases and J dropped 1; count of bases not matched to a gene: 11. The CDR3 is made up of 17 amino acids. Looked up from germline, CDR1 is DFQATT and CDR2 is SNEGSKA (reference sequence). Written as DNA, the CDR3 is TGCAGTGCTAAGGACAGGGGGCGAGCGGGCTTCCAAGAGACCCAGTACTTC. Its translation is CSAKDRGRAGFQETQYF.

This chain joins TRBV7-6 and TRBJ1-3, with unresolved D. V lost 6 bases, J lost 8 bases, and 17 bases lay in between. The CDR3 length is 14 residues. CDR1 is SGHVS, CDR2 FNYEAQ, per germline. CDR3 protein: CASSYDKAVDTIYF. The CDR3 DNA is TGTGCCAGCAGTTATGACAAGGCGGTTGACACCATATATTTT.

This clonotype was counted many times. The chain links TRBV27 to TRBJ2-3, with 15 bases fitting TRBD2. Germline CDR1 is MNHEY and CDR2 is SMNVEV (reference sequence). With V trimmed by 5 bases and J by 2 bases, 8 bases remained unmatched. The CDR3 runs 18 residues. DNA of the CDR3: TGTGCCAGCAGTCCGGGACTAGCGGGAGGACCTTTCACAGATACGCAGTATTTT. Residues: CASSPGLAGGPFTDTQYF.

There are many counts of this clonotype. A read error is likely, as this CDR3 ends without the conserved phenylalanine or tryptophan. The rearrangement uses TRBV5-1 and TRBJ2-7; TRBD1 is a possible D gene (6 bases). From germline, CDR1 is SGHRS and CDR2 YFSETQ. CDR3 length: 17 amino acids. With 4 bases removed from V and 5 bases from J, the gap between germline ends came to 25 bases. Here the CDR3 DNA reads TGCGCCAGCAGCCGCTCGGCAGGGGTTCCGAGCTTGAACGAGCAGTACCTC. As protein: CASSRSAGVPSLNEQYL.

This clonotype was seen many times. The chain links TRBV5-5 to TRBJ1-6; D gene unclear. The germline V gene encodes CDR1 SGHKS and CDR2 YYEKEE (reference sequence). The CDR3 covers 16 residues. V dropped 1 base and J dropped 4 bases, with 12 bases sitting between them. The CDR3 coding sequence is TGTGCCAGCAGCTTGATCCGTACGCATTATAATTCACCCCTCCACTTT. It codes for CASSLIRTHYNSPLHF. The full variable domain, with the rest looked up from reference TRBV5-5 and TRBJ1-6, is DAGVTQSPTHLIKTRGQQVTLRCSPISGHKSVSWYQQVLGQGPQFIFQYYEKEERGRGNFPDRFSARQFPNYSSELNVNALLLGDSALYLCASSLIRTHYNSPLHFGNGTRLTVT.

This clonotype occurred many times. The J gene is TRBJ1-1, the V gene TRBV9, with TRBD1 matching 7 bases. The CDR3 totals 15 residues. CDR1 is SGDLS and CDR2 is YYNGEE in the germline V gene. V shed 1 base and J 2 bases; nucleotides not matched to a gene: 5. This chain's CDR3 is CASSVRDSLNTEAFF. DNA of the CDR3: TGTGCCAGCAGCGTAAGGGACAGCCTAAACACTGAAGCTTTCTTT.

Points on this clonotype: A read error may explain this, as a much larger clone is one base away. The chain links TRBV19 to TRBJ1-2, with D unresolved. From germline, CDR1 is LNHDA and CDR2 SQIVND (reference sequence). The length of the CDR3 is 14 residues. V was shortened by 4 bases and J by 2 bases, with 11 bases between the two germline ends. CDR3 DNA sequence: TGTGCCAGTAGTAGAGAAACGGGAAACTATGGCTACACCTTC. This gives the protein CASSRETGNYGYTF.

This clonotype occurred many times. The chain recombines TRBV28 with TRBJ2-2; D call uncertain. Germline values: CDR1 MDHEN, CDR2 SYDVKM. The germline V and J ends were trimmed by 3 bases and 5 bases, with 13 bases remaining between them. The CDR3 runs to 15 residues. CDR3 protein: CASSFPERRTGELFF. CDR3 in DNA: TGTGCCAGCAGTTTCCCAGAGCGCAGAACCGGGGAGCTGTTTTTT.